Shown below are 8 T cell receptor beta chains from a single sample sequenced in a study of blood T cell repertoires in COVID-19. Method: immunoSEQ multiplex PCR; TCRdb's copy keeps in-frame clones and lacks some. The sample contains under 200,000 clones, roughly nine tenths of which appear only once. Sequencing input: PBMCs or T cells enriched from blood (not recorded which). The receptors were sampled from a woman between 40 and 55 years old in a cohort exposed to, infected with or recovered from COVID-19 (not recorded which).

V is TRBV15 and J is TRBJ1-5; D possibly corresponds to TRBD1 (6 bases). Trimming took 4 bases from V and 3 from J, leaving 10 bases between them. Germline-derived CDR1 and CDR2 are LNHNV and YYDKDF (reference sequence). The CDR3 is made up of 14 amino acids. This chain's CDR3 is CATSTTGLNQPQHF. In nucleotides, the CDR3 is TGTGCCACCAGCACCACAGGGCTCAATCAGCCCCAGCATTTT.

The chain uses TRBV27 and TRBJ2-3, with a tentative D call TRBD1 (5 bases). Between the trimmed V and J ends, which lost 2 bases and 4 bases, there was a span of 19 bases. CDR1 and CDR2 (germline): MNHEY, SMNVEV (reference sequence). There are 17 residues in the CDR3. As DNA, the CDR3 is TGTGCCAGCAGTTTAATAGCCCCGACAGAATCTGCAGATACGCAGTATTTT. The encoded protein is CASSLIAPTESADTQYF.

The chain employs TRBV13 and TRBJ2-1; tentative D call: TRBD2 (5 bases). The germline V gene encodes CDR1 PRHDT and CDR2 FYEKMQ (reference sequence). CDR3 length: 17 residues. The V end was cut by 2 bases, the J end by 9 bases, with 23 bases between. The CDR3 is CASSLRSGSVGIGEQFF. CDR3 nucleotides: TGTGCCAGCAGCTTACGTTCTGGTAGCGTAGGGATCGGTGAGCAGTTCTTC.

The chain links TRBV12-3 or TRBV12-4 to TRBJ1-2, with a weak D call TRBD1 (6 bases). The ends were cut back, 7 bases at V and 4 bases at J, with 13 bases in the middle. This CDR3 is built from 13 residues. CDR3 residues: CASNSGGAYGYTF. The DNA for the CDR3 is TGTGCCAGCAACTCGGGGGGCGCCTATGGCTACACCTTC.

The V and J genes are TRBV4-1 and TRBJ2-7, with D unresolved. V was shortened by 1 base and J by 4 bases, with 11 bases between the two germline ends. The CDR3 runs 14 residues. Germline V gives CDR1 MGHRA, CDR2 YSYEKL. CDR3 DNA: TGCGCCAGCAGCCAAGCAGAAACCTCGTACGAGCAGTACTTC. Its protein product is CASSQAETSYEQYF.

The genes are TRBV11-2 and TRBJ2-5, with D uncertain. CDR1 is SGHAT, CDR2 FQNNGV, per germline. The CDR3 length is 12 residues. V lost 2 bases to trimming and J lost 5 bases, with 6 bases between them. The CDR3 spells CASSLSLETQYF. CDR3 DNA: TGTGCCAGCAGCTTATCCTTGGAGACCCAGTACTTC. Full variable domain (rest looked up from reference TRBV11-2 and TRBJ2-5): EAGVAQSPRYKIIEKRQSVAFWCNPISGHATLYWYQQILGQGPKLLIQFQNNGVVDDSQLPKDRFSAERLKGVDSTLKIQPAKLEDSAVYLCASSLSLETQYFGPGTRLLVL.

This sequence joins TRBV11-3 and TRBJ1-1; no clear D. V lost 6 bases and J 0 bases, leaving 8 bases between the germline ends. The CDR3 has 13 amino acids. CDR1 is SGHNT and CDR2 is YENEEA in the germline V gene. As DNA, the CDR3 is TGTGCCAGCAGACAGCTCATGAACACTGAAGCTTTCTTT. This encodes CASRQLMNTEAFF.

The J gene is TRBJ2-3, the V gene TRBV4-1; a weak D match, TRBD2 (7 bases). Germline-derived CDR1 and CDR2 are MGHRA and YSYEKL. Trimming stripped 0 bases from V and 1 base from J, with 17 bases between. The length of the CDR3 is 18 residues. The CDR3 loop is CASSQERVGGGRTDTQYF. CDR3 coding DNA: TGCGCCAGCAGCCAAGAGCGCGTCGGCGGGGGCCGCACAGATACGCAGTATTTT.